The sequence of this T cell receptor (beta chain) was determined in a study of blood T cell repertoires in COVID-19. On the study more broadly: Acute and convalescent COVID-19 specimens originated in the United States, Italy and Spain. The analysed material was cDNA or gDNA that came from T cells, B-cell-depleted T cells, or PBMCs.

CDR3 length: 13 residues. Trimming removed 6 bases from V and 6 bases from J, with 11 bases in between. TCRdb's table, derived via immunoSEQ multiplex PCR, lists solely in-frame clones and lacks some. The repertoire holds some 150,000 clones, with just under 90% as singletons. The specimen was peripheral blood. The source of this sequence is a man aged 18 to 29 with active or convalescent COVID-19. The chain is built from TRBV12-3 or TRBV12-4 and TRBJ2-2; D gene ambiguous. The CDR3 protein is CASRAVLAGELFF. CDR3 nucleotide sequence: TGTGCCAGCAGGGCGGTTCTGGCCGGGGAGCTGTTTTTT.